The 15 T cell receptor beta chains listed next were all sequenced from one sample in a study of regulatory T cells in long-lasting Graves disease. Time point reported: newly diagnosed GD, antithyroid drugs for less than 3 months. Preparation of the TCR library used RNA extracted from PBMCs. iRepertoire HTBI primers and Arm-PCR of CDR3 regions built TCR beta libraries. TCRdb passed the multiplex PCR reads through MiXCR, listing each CDR3 protein once. The sample shows around 250,000 distinct CDR3 sequences, roughly 21% of them seen only once. The input for sequencing was peripheral blood mononuclear cells (PBMCs), taken at new diagnosis, from a patient treated with antithyroid drugs. Receptors were obtained from a female donor with Graves disease.

This clonotype was detected many times. The chain has TRBV7-2 and TRBJ1-3, with D possibly TRBD1 on 5 matching bases. The V end was cut by 7 bases, the J end by 4 bases, with 17 bases between. The length of the CDR3 is 15 residues. CDR1 is SGHTA and CDR2 is FQGNSA in the germline V gene. In nucleotides, the CDR3 is TGTGCCAGCACACTGGAGGGGAGGGTGGGAAACACCATATATTTT. Translating gives CASTLEGRVGNTIYF.

The chain combines TRBV30 with TRBJ1-1; D is ambiguous. This CDR3 region has 13 residues. Germline lookup yields CDR1 GTSNPN and CDR2 SVGIG (reference sequence). V dropped 4 bases and J dropped 2 bases, with 11 bases sitting between them. Here the CDR3 reads CAWITERNTEAFF. In DNA form, the CDR3 reads TGTGCCTGGATTACGGAACGTAACACTGAAGCTTTCTTT.

The chain has TRBV6-4 and TRBJ1-1; TRBD1 might be the D (6 bases). The V gene lost 6 bases and the J gene lost 1 base, with 12 bases spanning the gap. This CDR3 is built from 14 residues. The germline CDR1 and CDR2 sequences are MRHNA and SNTAGT. CDR3 amino acids: CASRNDRKNTEAFF. The CDR3, as DNA: TGTGCCAGCAGGAACGACAGGAAGAACACTGAAGCTTTCTTT.

This clonotype was detected many times. The chain couples TRBV27 to TRBJ1-5; D may be TRBD1 (5 bases). Germline CDR1 and CDR2: MNHEY and SMNVEV (reference sequence). The V end was cut by 2 bases, the J end by 9 bases, with 11 bases between. This CDR3 is built from 13 residues. The CDR3 is CASSLGDLGPQHF. CDR3 DNA sequence: TGTGCCAGCAGTTTAGGGGACCTAGGGCCCCAGCATTTT.

The V gene is TRBV19, the J gene TRBJ2-4; TRBD2 matches at 7 bases. Germline lookup yields CDR1 LNHDA and CDR2 SQIVND (reference sequence). This CDR3 has 15 amino acids. After removal of 8 bases from V and 1 base from J, the junction contained 8 bases not matched to a gene. The CDR3 nucleotides are TGTGCCAGTGGACTAGAGGTAATCGCCAAAAACATTCAGTACTTC. Protein product: CASGLEVIAKNIQYF.

A few counts support this clonotype. J is TRBJ1-1 and V is TRBV19; tentative D call: TRBD1 (6 bases). Germline lookup yields CDR1 LNHDA and CDR2 SQIVND (reference sequence). This CDR3 region has 13 residues. Trimming took off 5 bases at V and 4 bases at J, with 11 bases between the two ends. CDR3 nucleotide sequence: TGTGCCAGTAGTCCCCGGGGGCTCACTGAAGCTTTCTTT. Translated, it gives CASSPRGLTEAFF.

This clonotype came up many times. The chain couples TRBV2 to TRBJ2-1, with 8 bases lining up with TRBD1. From germline, CDR1 is SNHLY and CDR2 FYNNEI. V dropped 9 bases and J dropped 9; count of bases not matched to a gene: 10. The CDR3 runs 13 residues. CDR3 sequence: CASRDPTGGEQFF. CDR3 bases: TGTGCCAGTCGGGACCCAACAGGGGGTGAGCAGTTCTTC.

This clonotype was recorded many times. V gene TRBV12-3 or TRBV12-4 combines with J gene TRBJ2-1, with D possibly matching TRBD1 (5 bases). The CDR3 is 16 residues long. Trimming removed 6 bases at V and 12 bases at J, with 27 bases between. Here the CDR3 reads CASRPTLQGRAVGQFF. DNA for the CDR3: TGTGCCAGCAGACCTACCCTTCAGGGTCGGGCAGTCGGGCAGTTCTTC.

The V call is TRBV7-2, the J call TRBJ2-3, with 11 bases that match TRBD2. Trimming removed 4 bases from V and 3 bases from J; junction bases left unmatched: 3. CDR1 and CDR2 from the germline V gene are SGHTA and FQGNSA. The CDR3 consists of 15 residues. The CDR3 sequence is CASSSIAGGTDTQYF. CDR3 bases: TGTGCCAGCAGCTCCATAGCGGGGGGGACAGATACGCAGTATTTT.

In its sample, this clonotype was seen a few times. A far more abundant clone sits one base away, making this likely a read error. V is TRBV11-2 and J is TRBJ2-7; D remains ambiguous. V was trimmed by 5 bases and J by 6 bases, leaving 14 bases between them. CDR3 size: 13 residues. Germline V gives CDR1 SGHAT, CDR2 FQNNGV. CDR3 protein: CASSREGLREQYF. CDR3 nucleotides: TGTGCCAGCAGCCGAGAAGGCCTACGCGAGCAGTACTTC.

This clonotype was observed at least ten times. The J gene is TRBJ2-7, the V gene TRBV7-2; no clear D gene. Per the germline V gene, CDR1 is SGHTA and CDR2 is FQGNSA. The CDR3 runs to 12 residues. With 1 base removed from V and 6 bases from J, the gap between germline ends came to 7 bases. CDR3 in amino acids: CASSLGFGEQYF. The CDR3 region has the DNA TGTGCCAGCAGCTTAGGGTTTGGCGAGCAGTACTTC. The whole variable domain, remainder taken from reference TRBV7-2 and TRBJ2-7, is GAGVSQSPSNKVTEKGKDVELRCDPISGHTALYWYRQSLGQGLEFLIYFQGNSAPDKSGLPSDRFSAERTGGSVSTLTIQRTQQEDSAVYLCASSLGFGEQYFGPGTRLTVT.

This clonotype was seen at least ten times. This rearrangement joins TRBV7-6 to TRBJ1-1; 7 bases line up with TRBD1. The trim removed 5 bases at V and 1 base at J, leaving 7 bases unmatched. Per germline, CDR1 SGHVS and CDR2 FNYEAQ. CDR3 length: 15 residues. CDR3 region: CASSVRQGRNTEAFF. The CDR3 DNA is TGTGCCAGCAGCGTAAGACAGGGAAGGAACACTGAAGCTTTCTTT.

In this sample, this clonotype turned up many times. This chain uses TRBV20-1 with TRBJ2-1; D might be TRBD2 (7 bases). Germline lookup yields CDR1 DFQATT and CDR2 SNEGSKA (reference sequence). V was trimmed by 3 bases and J by 4 bases, leaving 16 bases between them. CDR3 length: 15 amino acids. The DNA of the CDR3 is TGCAGTGCTAGCGATGGAGGGGGGGCGTACAATGAGCAGTTCTTC. Translation gives CSASDGGGAYNEQFF.

This clonotype was recorded a few times. The chain couples TRBV2 to TRBJ1-5; 7 bases line up with TRBD1. V was clipped by 4 bases and J by 9 bases; unmatched bases: 3. The CDR3 is made up of 12 amino acids. Germline assignment: CDR1 SNHLY and CDR2 FYNNEI. In nucleotides, the CDR3 is TGTGCCAGCAGTGTGGGACAGCCGCCCCAGCATTTT. This translates into CASSVGQPPQHF.

Many counts were recorded for this clonotype. V is TRBV6-2 or TRBV6-3 and J is TRBJ2-1, with D perhaps matching TRBD1 or TRBD2 (6 bases each). V was clipped by 6 bases and J by 4 bases, with 13 bases between them. The germline V gene has CDR1 MNHEY and CDR2 SVGEGT. The CDR3 is 14 amino acids. CDR3 in amino acids: CASRPGAGYNEQFF. As DNA, the CDR3 is TGTGCCAGCAGGCCGGGGGCGGGATACAATGAGCAGTTCTTC.